These 18 T cell receptor beta chains were sequenced from one sample in a study of cytomegalovirus exposure and HLA in healthy donors. PCR employed 60 Vbeta and 13 Jbeta primers. Profiled with immunoSEQ multiplex PCR; TCRdb holds only in-frame clones, not every one. The sample holds 150,000 to 200,000 clones, around 79% seen once. Sequences were obtained from PBMCs. The source is a woman in her forties or fifties in good health and CMV-seronegative.

The V call is TRBV28, the J call TRBJ1-5; D is undetermined. There are 15 residues in the CDR3. Germline loops: CDR1 MDHEN, CDR2 SYDVKM. Trimming shortened V by 1 base and J by 1 base, and 8 bases separated the two germline ends. CDR3 protein: CASSLSGRSNQPQHF. DNA of the CDR3: TGTGCCAGCAGTTTATCTGGCCGAAGCAATCAGCCCCAGCATTTT.

The rearrangement joins TRBV25-1 to TRBJ1-3, with D possibly matching TRBD1 (5 bases). The CDR3 loop spans 12 amino acids. V was cut by 7 bases and J by 7 bases, with 11 bases left in between. Germline-derived CDR1 and CDR2 are MGHDK and SYGVNS. CDR3: CASTGGGNTIYF. In DNA, the CDR3 is TGTGCCAGCACCGGGGGGGGGAACACCATATATTTT.

J is TRBJ2-5 and V is TRBV6-4, with TRBD2 matching over 13 bases. Trimming removed 4 bases from V and 2 bases from J; junction bases left unmatched: 7. Germline V gives CDR1 MRHNA, CDR2 SNTAGT. CDR3 length equals 17 residues. The CDR3 DNA sequence: TGTGCCAGCAGTGTCAGTCGACTAGCGGGGGGACAAGAGACCCAGTACTTC. Encoded protein: CASSVSRLAGGQETQYF.

The chain uses TRBV7-9 and TRBJ1-1; D unresolved. V gave up 3 bases and J gave up 0 bases, with 2 bases separating them. Germline CDR1 SEHNR, CDR2 FQNEAQ (reference sequence). The CDR3 loop spans 12 amino acids. CDR3 protein: CASSFMNTEAFF. The CDR3 bases are TGTGCCAGCAGCTTTATGAACACTGAAGCTTTCTTT.

V gene TRBV9 combines with J gene TRBJ1-3, with no clear D. This CDR3 has 12 residues. Trimming stripped 1 base from V and 4 bases from J, with 3 bases between. Germline CDR1 reads SGDLS; CDR2 reads YYNGEE. The CDR3 protein is CASSVPGNTIYF. The CDR3 DNA reads TGTGCCAGCAGCGTACCAGGAAACACCATATATTTT.

This clone appeared a single time. The chain combines TRBV25-1 with TRBJ1-2; D perhaps matches TRBD1 (6 bases). CDR1 and CDR2 from the germline V gene are MGHDK and SYGVNS. V was clipped by 2 bases and J by 6 bases, with 22 bases between them. This CDR3 has 17 amino acids. Here the CDR3 reads CASSEPPGVRGKNGYTF. The CDR3 nucleotides are TGTGCCAGCAGTGAACCGCCCGGTGTCAGGGGCAAAAATGGCTACACCTTC.

V and J are TRBV11-1 and TRBJ1-2; 8 positions match TRBD1. The V gene end was trimmed by 2 bases and the J gene end by 4 bases; junction bases not matched to a gene: 9. CDR3 size: 16 residues. Germline CDR1 SGHAT, CDR2 FQDESV (reference sequence). The CDR3 bases are TGTGCCAGCAGCTTAAAAAGGCAGGGGGCAGTCTATGGCTACACCTTC. This translates into CASSLKRQGAVYGYTF.

This chain joins TRBV9 and TRBJ2-1; 8 bases map to TRBD2. CDR3 size: 13 residues. Germline CDR1 and CDR2: SGDLS and YYNGEE. The V and J ends lost 3 bases and 8 bases, in that order; junction bases with no gene match: 4. The CDR3 reads CASSAGGGDEQFF. The DNA for the CDR3 is TGTGCCAGCAGCGCCGGGGGGGGTGATGAGCAGTTCTTC.

The chain joins TRBV5-1 to TRBJ1-5; D remains ambiguous. CDR1 SGHRS and CDR2 YFSETQ come from the germline V gene. The CDR3 consists of 14 residues. V lost 0 bases to trimming and J lost 7 bases, with 11 bases between them. The CDR3 DNA reads as TGCGCCAGCAGCTTGGCCGTCGGGGTCCAGCCCCAGCATTTT. Translating it yields CASSLAVGVQPQHF.

Only a few counts were recorded for this clone. This rearrangement joins TRBV7-9 to TRBJ2-3; 8 bases match TRBD2. The CDR3 loop spans 19 amino acids. With V trimmed by 1 base and J by 0 bases, 12 bases remained unmatched. CDR1 and CDR2 (germline): SEHNR, FQNEAQ (reference sequence). The CDR3 bases are TGTGCCAGCAGCTTAGTGGTTCTAGCGGGTAGAAATAGCACAGATACGCAGTATTTT. Translated: CASSLVVLAGRNSTDTQYF.

The chain has TRBV20-1 and TRBJ1-2, with 9 bases matching TRBD1. The CDR3 covers 11 residues. CDR1 and CDR2 (germline): DFQATT, SNEGSKA (reference sequence). Trimming took 4 bases from V and 8 from J; bases not matched to a gene: 2. In DNA form, the CDR3 reads TGCAGTGCTACGACAGGGGGGGGCTACACCTTC. It codes for CSATTGGGYTF.

The V gene is TRBV7-6, the J gene TRBJ2-5; no reliable D call. CDR3 size: 13 residues. The germline V and J ends were trimmed by 5 bases and 5 bases, with 12 bases remaining between them. Looked up from germline, CDR1 is SGHVS and CDR2 is FNYEAQ. CDR3 sequence: CASSLRAQETQYF. CDR3 nucleotides: TGTGCCAGCAGCCTTCGTGCCCAGGAGACCCAGTACTTC.

The chain carries TRBV6-5 and TRBJ1-2, with D possibly being TRBD1 (6 bases). This CDR3 has 13 amino acids. Germline V gene data show CDR1 as MNHEY and CDR2 as SVGAGI. The V end was cut by 5 bases, the J end by 4 bases, with 11 bases between. CDR3 amino acids: CASSKLQGYGYTF. The CDR3 DNA follows: TGTGCCAGCAGTAAATTACAGGGCTATGGCTACACCTTC.

The chain links TRBV18 to TRBJ2-1; D not certain. The germline V and J ends were trimmed by 6 bases and 3 bases, with 9 bases remaining between them. Germline V gives CDR1 KGHSH, CDR2 LQKENI. This CDR3 has 13 amino acids. The CDR3 DNA follows: TGTGCCAGCTCCCAGGAAGGCTACAATGAGCAGTTCTTC. Its translation: CASSQEGYNEQFF.

This sequence joins TRBV29-1 and TRBJ2-5; 9 bases align to TRBD1. Trimming took 1 base from V and 5 from J; bases not matched to a gene: 8. Germline V gene data show CDR1 as SQVTM and CDR2 as ANQGSEA. The CDR3 spans 15 residues. The CDR3 loop reads CSVEAGTGPGETQYF. The CDR3 region has the DNA TGCAGCGTTGAAGCGGGGACAGGGCCAGGGGAGACCCAGTACTTC.

The J gene is TRBJ2-7, the V gene TRBV19, with D perhaps matching TRBD2 (6 bases). V lost 5 bases to trimming and J lost 3 bases, with 14 bases between them. The germline V gene encodes CDR1 LNHDA and CDR2 SQIVND (reference sequence). The CDR3 covers 14 residues. CDR3 coding DNA: TGTGCCAGTAGTTCGCCGGGACTCCTCTACGAGCAGTACTTC. This sequence encodes CASSSPGLLYEQYF.

The chain couples TRBV28 to TRBJ1-5, with D possibly being TRBD1 (5 bases). Per the germline V gene, CDR1 is MDHEN and CDR2 is SYDVKM. Trimming removed 11 bases at V and 6 bases at J, with 23 bases between. This CDR3 comprises 15 residues. This CDR3 reads CASMGGGPRGQPQHF. DNA of the CDR3: TGTGCCTCCATGGGAGGAGGACCTAGGGGTCAGCCCCAGCATTTT.

This CDR3 is CASSEGGAYNEQFF. In DNA form, the CDR3 reads TGTGCCAGCAGTGAAGGGGGGGCCTACAATGAGCAGTTCTTC. The chain joins TRBV2 to TRBJ2-1, with D tentatively TRBD2 (6 bases). The CDR3 has 14 amino acids. The germline CDR1 and CDR2 sequences are SNHLY and FYNNEI. V was clipped by 1 base and J by 2 bases, with 6 bases between them.